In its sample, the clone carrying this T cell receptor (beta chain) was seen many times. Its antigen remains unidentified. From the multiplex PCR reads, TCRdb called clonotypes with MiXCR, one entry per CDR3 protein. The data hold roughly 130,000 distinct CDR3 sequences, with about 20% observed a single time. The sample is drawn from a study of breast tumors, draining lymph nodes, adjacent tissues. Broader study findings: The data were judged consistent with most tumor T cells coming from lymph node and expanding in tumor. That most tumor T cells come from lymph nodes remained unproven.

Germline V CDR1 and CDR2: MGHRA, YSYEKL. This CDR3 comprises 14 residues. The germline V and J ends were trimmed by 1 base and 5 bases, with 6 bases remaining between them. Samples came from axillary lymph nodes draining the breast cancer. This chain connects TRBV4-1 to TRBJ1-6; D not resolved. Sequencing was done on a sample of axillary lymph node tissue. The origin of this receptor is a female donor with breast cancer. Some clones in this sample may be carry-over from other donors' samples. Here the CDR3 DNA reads TGCGCCAGCAGCCAAGGTGAGGATAATTCACCCCTCCACTTT. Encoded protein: CASSQGEDNSPLHF.